This T cell receptor beta chain was retrieved from a study of CD8+ T cells in alopecia areata. Following extraction, RNA underwent reverse transcription to cDNA, which served as the sequencing template. The method was immunoSEQ multiplex PCR; TCRdb's version includes in-frame clones alone and lacks a portion of them. This table has some 170,000 clones, approximately 70% appearing once. The CDR3 runs to 16 residues. V trimming: 2 bases; J trimming: 2 bases; junction bases outside the gene matches: 6. Germline CDR1 MGHRA, CDR2 YSYEKL. The chain joins TRBV4-1 to TRBJ2-5; 9 bases fit TRBD2. The sequence derives from a human donor with alopecia areata. The input for sequencing was CD8+ T cells sorted from blood, taken at week 0. In nucleotides, the CDR3 is TGCGCCAGCAGCCAATTGCTAGCGGGGAGTCAAGAGACCCAGTACTTC. Amino acid sequence: CASSQLLAGSQETQYF.